This TCR beta chain was identified during a study of CD8 T cells in ankylosing spondylitis. Points from the study as a whole: Disease-linked clones bore a CD8+ phenotype and were relatively rare in peripheral blood. Clones tied to disease were said to be significantly enriched in matched ankylosing spondylitis synovial fluid. Seemingly characteristic of ankylosing spondylitis blood was a TCR beta motif consisting of roughly 8 highly homologous variants.

A word on this clonotype: The antigen is undetermined.

Using its own MiXCR run on the 5' RACE reads, TCRdb lists one record per CDR3 protein. The table shows approximately 550,000 distinct CDR3 sequences, with about 13% occurring only once. Unmatched junction bases numbered 5, after V lost 4 bases and J lost 0 bases. CDR3 length: 16 amino acids. Germline values: CDR1 LNHNV, CDR2 YYDKDF (reference sequence). The receptor comes from a male donor with ankylosing spondylitis. The rearrangement links TRBV15 to TRBJ1-5; 8 bases are shared with TRBD1. Input material: blood, either unsorted or a sorted T cell fraction (not recorded which). The CDR3 spells CATSTRTGISNQPQHF. As DNA, the CDR3 is TGTGCCACCAGCACTAGGACAGGGATTAGCAATCAGCCCCAGCATTTT.